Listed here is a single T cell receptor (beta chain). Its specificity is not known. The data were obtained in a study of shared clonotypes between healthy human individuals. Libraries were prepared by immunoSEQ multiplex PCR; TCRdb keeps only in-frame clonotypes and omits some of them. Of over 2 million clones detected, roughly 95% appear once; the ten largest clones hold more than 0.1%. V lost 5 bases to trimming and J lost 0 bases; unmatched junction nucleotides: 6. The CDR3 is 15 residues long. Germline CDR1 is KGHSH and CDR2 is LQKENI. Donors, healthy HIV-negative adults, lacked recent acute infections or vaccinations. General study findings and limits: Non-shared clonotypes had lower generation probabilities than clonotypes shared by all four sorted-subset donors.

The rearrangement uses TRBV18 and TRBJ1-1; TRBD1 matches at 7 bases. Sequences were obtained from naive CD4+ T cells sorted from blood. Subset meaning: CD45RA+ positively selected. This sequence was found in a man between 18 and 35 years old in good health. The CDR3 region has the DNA TGTGCCAGCTCAAGACAGGGACTCCTGAACACTGAAGCTTTCTTT. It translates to CASSRQGLLNTEAFF.